The next 28 T cell receptor beta chains were all read from a single sample in a study of beta chain features in type 1 diabetes. Findings of the study overall: When Type 1 diabetes patients were examined, their TCRB CDR3s proved moderately but significantly shorter in all four CD4+ subsets.

Antigens of these TCRs are unknown. Sequencing targeted expressed TCRB transcripts, as all isolated RNA had been reverse transcribed. Profiling relied on immunoSEQ multiplex PCR, and the TCRdb table lists in-frame clones only, not all of them. This table has almost 350,000 clones, over 7% appearing once. Sequencing used central memory CD4+ T cells from blood. Every receptor here comes from a man aged 30 to 45 with type 1 diabetes.

This clone was observed a few times. This chain joins TRBV6-5 and TRBJ1-1, with TRBD1 as a possible D gene (6 bases). Germline CDR1 MNHEY, CDR2 SVGAGI. V lost 2 bases and J lost 4, with 14 bases in between. CDR3 size: 15 residues. The CDR3 DNA reads TGTGCCAGCAGTTACGGGGGGGCGGACGGCACTGAAGCTTTCTTT. Amino acids: CASSYGGADGTEAFF.

The chain employs TRBV28 and TRBJ1-2, with D possibly being TRBD1 (6 bases). The CDR3 loop spans 18 amino acids. Germline V gene lookup returns CDR1 MDHEN and CDR2 SYDVKM. V was cut by 1 base and J by 0 bases, with 18 bases left in between. In nucleotides, the CDR3 is TGTGCCAGCAGTTTATTCGGGACATCAAAAGGACCTAACTATGGCTACACCTTC. It encodes CASSLFGTSKGPNYGYTF.

The chain recombines TRBV10-3 with TRBJ1-2; 7 positions match TRBD1. V shed 0 bases and J 3 bases; nucleotides not matched to a gene: 10. CDR3 length equals 17 residues. CDR1 is ENHRY, CDR2 SYGVKD, per germline. CDR3 nucleotide sequence: TGTGCCATCAGTGAGTCTGTAAGCACAGGGGTTTACTATGGCTACACCTTC. This translates into CAISESVSTGVYYGYTF.

Regarding this clone: The identical CDR3 is also encoded by other nucleotide sequences in the sample. This sequence joins TRBV4-3 and TRBJ1-2, with D perhaps TRBD1 (6 bases). Germline CDR1 is LGHNA and CDR2 is YSLEER. Trimming stripped 1 base from V and 5 bases from J, with 11 bases between. The CDR3 is 14 residues long. The DNA of the CDR3 is TGCGCCAGCAGCCAAGCGGGACAAGGGTATGGCTACACCTTC. Translated, it gives CASSQAGQGYGYTF.

This chain links TRBV10-3 with TRBJ1-2, with TRBD1 as a possible D gene (6 bases). This CDR3 comprises 14 residues. The ends were cut back, 4 bases at V and 5 bases at J, with 14 bases in the middle. Germline V CDR1 and CDR2: ENHRY, SYGVKD. CDR3 residues: CAISGQAGGYGYTF. The DNA for the CDR3 is TGTGCCATCAGTGGACAGGCCGGAGGGTATGGCTACACCTTC.

CDR3 loop: CASSQDTSAEAFF. CDR3 DNA sequence: TGTGCCAGCAGCCAAGATACGTCGGCTGAAGCTTTCTTT. The chain joins TRBV2 to TRBJ1-1; D ambiguous. V lost 6 bases, J lost 6 bases, and 14 bases lay in between. From germline, CDR1 is SNHLY and CDR2 FYNNEI. The CDR3 spans 13 residues.

This chain joins TRBV7-9 and TRBJ1-1; tentative D call: TRBD1 (6 bases). The V end lost 1 base, the J end lost 3 bases, and 12 bases lay between the germline ends. The CDR3 consists of 15 residues. Germline V gives CDR1 SEHNR, CDR2 FQNEAQ (reference sequence). CDR3 DNA sequence: TGTGCCAGCAGCTTAGGGTGGGCAGGGGACACTGAAGCTTTCTTT. This translates into CASSLGWAGDTEAFF.

J is TRBJ1-2 and V is TRBV19, with 8 bases fitting TRBD1. The CDR3 consists of 16 residues. Germline CDR1 and CDR2: LNHDA and SQIVND (reference sequence). J lost 8 bases, V lost 3 bases, and 14 bases had no gene match. The CDR3 protein is CASSIASPGGASGYTF. The CDR3 DNA sequence: TGTGCCAGTAGTATCGCCTCCCCAGGGGGCGCATCGGGCTACACCTTC.

This clone was picked up a small number of times. This rearrangement joins TRBV7-2 to TRBJ2-7; TRBD1 matches at 9 bases. CDR3 length: 15 amino acids. The V gene end was trimmed by 2 bases and the J gene end by 2 bases; junction bases not matched to a gene: 4. Germline V CDR1 and CDR2: SGHTA, FQGNSA. This chain's CDR3 is CASSLTGTGTYEQYF. DNA of the CDR3: TGTGCCAGCAGCTTAACCGGGACAGGGACCTACGAGCAGTACTTC.

A few counts support this clone. The chain recombines TRBV30 with TRBJ1-2; D is uncertain. There are 13 residues in the CDR3. The germline gives CDR1 GTSNPN, CDR2 SVGIG (reference sequence). Trimming pared 2 bases from V and 2 bases from J, leaving 9 bases between. CDR3 bases: TGTGCCTGGAGTCTGACGGGAAACTATGGCTACACCTTC. Amino acids: CAWSLTGNYGYTF.

The chain's CDR3 is CASSPRLAVRETQYF. For the CDR3, the DNA is TGTGCCAGCAGCCCGCGACTAGCGGTGAGAGAGACCCAGTACTTC. The chain combines TRBV7-2 with TRBJ2-5; TRBD2 matches 9 bases. This CDR3 is built from 15 residues. Germline CDR1 reads SGHTA; CDR2 reads FQGNSA. V trimming: 5 bases; J trimming: 4 bases; junction bases outside the gene matches: 8.

The chain joins TRBV18 to TRBJ2-3, with 12 bases aligning to TRBD2. Germline CDR1 reads KGHSH; CDR2 reads LQKENI. V trimming: 6 bases; J trimming: 5 bases; junction bases outside the gene matches: 9. The CDR3 is 16 residues long. The CDR3 region is CASSSTSGGQGDTQYF. CDR3 in DNA: TGTGCCAGCTCGTCGACTAGCGGGGGACAGGGAGATACGCAGTATTTT. Full variable domain (missing parts from reference TRBV18 and TRBJ2-3): NAGVMQNPRHLVRRRGQEARLRCSPMKGHSHVYWYRQLPEEGLKFMVYLQKENIIDESGMPKERFSAEFPKEGPSILRIQQVVRGDSAAYFCASSSTSGGQGDTQYFGPGTRLTVL.

The chain joins TRBV5-4 to TRBJ2-3; 11 bases are shared with TRBD2. CDR1 is SGHNT, CDR2 YYREEE, per germline (reference sequence). This CDR3 is 16 amino acids long. The V gene end was trimmed by 0 bases and the J gene end by 0 bases; junction bases not matched to a gene: 0. The CDR3 sequence is CASSLGLAGSTDTQYF. The CDR3 nucleotides are TGTGCCAGCAGCTTGGGACTAGCGGGAAGCACAGATACGCAGTATTTT.

J is TRBJ1-6 and V is TRBV2; 7 nucleotides line up with TRBD1. From germline, CDR1 is SNHLY and CDR2 FYNNEI. Trimming took 6 bases from V and 8 from J; bases not matched to a gene: 7. The CDR3 has 14 amino acids. The CDR3 loop reads CASRSTGKHSPLHF. For the CDR3, the DNA is TGTGCCAGCAGGTCGACAGGGAAACATTCACCCCTCCACTTT.

The rearrangement joins TRBV27 to TRBJ1-2; no definite D call. The V gene's germline CDR1 is MNHEY and CDR2 SMNVEV (reference sequence). Trimming stripped 2 bases from V and 1 base from J, with 14 bases between. This CDR3 region has 16 residues. CDR3 amino acids: CASSLTRLENNYGYTF. The CDR3 nucleotides are TGTGCCAGCAGTTTAACGAGACTGGAGAATAACTATGGCTACACCTTC.

The genes are TRBV6-9 and TRBJ2-1; D gene unclear. The V end was cut by 0 bases, the J end by 0 bases, with 12 bases between. Germline V gene lookup returns CDR1 MNHGY and CDR2 SVAAGI. The CDR3 contains 17 residues. Written as DNA, the CDR3 is TGTGCCAGCAGTTATTCCGTCGGCGATAACTCCTACAATGAGCAGTTCTTC. Translated, it gives CASSYSVGDNSYNEQFF.

As regards this clone: The sample contains more than one DNA sequence encoding this CDR3. The V and J genes are TRBV9 and TRBJ2-5; D uncertain. V was pared by 0 bases and J by 1 base, with 7 bases between. Per germline, CDR1 SGDLS and CDR2 YYNGEE. The CDR3 loop spans 14 amino acids. CDR3 loop: CASSVGTVQETQYF. CDR3 bases: TGTGCCAGCAGCGTAGGAACAGTCCAAGAGACCCAGTACTTC.

In this sample, this clone turned up a few times. The chain has TRBV7-2 and TRBJ2-7, with D possibly matching TRBD2 (6 bases). In germline, CDR1 is SGHTA, CDR2 FQGNSA. The V and J ends lost 5 bases and 0 bases respectively, with 17 bases between them. CDR3 size: 16 residues. CDR3 nucleotide sequence: TGTGCCAGCAGCCTAGTAGGGGCGGGACTCTCCTACGAGCAGTACTTC. This codes for CASSLVGAGLSYEQYF.

The sample holds a few counts of this clone. The chain joins TRBV2 to TRBJ2-7, with D unclear. This CDR3 has 14 amino acids. Germline V gene sequence: CDR1 SNHLY, CDR2 FYNNEI. Trimming removed 6 bases at V and 3 bases at J, with 15 bases between. The CDR3 loop reads CASRTDRRSYEQYF. DNA of the CDR3: TGTGCCAGCAGGACGGACCGGCGGAGCTACGAGCAGTACTTC. The full variable domain, with the rest looked up from reference TRBV2 and TRBJ2-7, is EPEVTQTPSHQVTQMGQEVILRCVPISNHLYFYWYRQILGQKVEFLVSFYNNEISEKSEIFDDQFSVERPDGSNFTLKIRSTKLEDSAMYFCASRTDRRSYEQYFGPGTRLTVT.

With respect to this clone: Other DNA sequences in this sample translate to the same CDR3. This chain joins TRBV5-1 and TRBJ2-7; maybe TRBD2 (6 bases). V dropped 4 bases and J dropped 4 bases, with 12 bases sitting between them. This CDR3 spans 13 amino acids. Germline values: CDR1 SGHRS, CDR2 YFSETQ. CDR3 in amino acids: CASSPTGDYEQYF. CDR3 bases: TGCGCCAGCAGCCCAACGGGGGATTACGAGCAGTACTTC.

Only a few counts were recorded for this clone. V and J are TRBV6-5 and TRBJ1-6; 7 bases map to TRBD1. CDR3 length: 14 residues. V shed 5 bases, J shed 9 bases, and the junction held 7 bases outside the gene matches. Germline V lookup: CDR1 MNHEY, CDR2 SVGAGI. CDR3 sequence: CASSTGTVFSPLHF. The CDR3 DNA sequence: TGTGCCAGCAGTACCGGGACAGTCTTTTCACCCCTCCACTTT.

This clone was picked up a small number of times. The CDR3 DNA reads as TGTGCCAGCAGTTGGCAGGCCCGCACAGATACGCAGTATTTT. As protein: CASSWQARTDTQYF. This chain links TRBV6-6 with TRBJ2-3; no firm D call. The CDR3 extends over 14 amino acids. The germline gives CDR1 MNHNY, CDR2 SVGAGI (reference sequence). The V gene lost 4 bases and the J gene lost 1 base, with 9 bases spanning the gap.

Regarding this clone: A read error may be the cause here, since a much bigger clone is one base away. Distinct nucleotide sequences in the sample also encode this CDR3. The chain is built from TRBV7-2 and TRBJ1-3; the D gene is possibly TRBD1 (6 bases). Germline CDR1 SGHTA, CDR2 FQGNSA. The CDR3 is made up of 14 amino acids. V lost 5 bases and J 2 bases, leaving 10 bases between the germline ends. CDR3 loop: CASSLQGAGNTIYF. CDR3 coding DNA: TGTGCCAGCAGCCTACAGGGAGCTGGAAACACCATATATTTT.

This rearrangement joins TRBV4-3 to TRBJ1-1; 9 bases are a match to TRBD1. CDR1 is LGHNA, CDR2 YSLEER, per germline. This CDR3 contains 14 residues. Unmatched junction bases numbered 7, after V lost 6 bases and J lost 5 bases. CDR3 region: CASSLQGAETEAFF. CDR3 in DNA: TGCGCCAGCAGTCTACAGGGGGCGGAAACTGAAGCTTTCTTT.

The chain is built from TRBV7-2 and TRBJ2-3, with D maybe TRBD2 (7 bases). Trimming cost V 2 bases and J 1 base, with 10 bases left between them. The germline V gene encodes CDR1 SGHTA and CDR2 FQGNSA. The length of the CDR3 is 15 residues. CDR3 sequence reads: CASSLKGGGTDTQYF. In DNA form, the CDR3 reads TGTGCCAGCAGCTTAAAAGGGGGGGGCACAGATACGCAGTATTTT. The full variable domain, rest sourced from reference TRBV7-2 and TRBJ2-3, is GAGVSQSPSNKVTEKGKDVELRCDPISGHTALYWYRQSLGQGLEFLIYFQGNSAPDKSGLPSDRFSAERTGGSVSTLTIQRTQQEDSAVYLCASSLKGGGTDTQYFGPGTRLTVL.

This clone was observed a handful of times. In the same sample, other DNA sequences code for this CDR3. The chain's CDR3 is CASSSRGGSLETQYF. CDR3 sequence (DNA): TGTGCCAGCAGCTCCCGGGGGGGGAGTTTAGAGACCCAGTACTTC. The chain uses TRBV9 and TRBJ2-5; TRBD2 matches at 8 bases. The V gene's germline CDR1 is SGDLS and CDR2 YYNGEE. This CDR3 contains 15 residues. Trimming cost V 4 bases and J 4 bases; bases outside gene matches: 9. The entire variable domain, with the rest obtained from reference TRBV9 and TRBJ2-5, is as follows: DSGVTQTPKHLITATGQRVTLRCSPRSGDLSVYWYQQSLDQGLQFLIQYYNGEERAKGNILERFSAQQFPDLHSELNLSSLELGDSALYFCASSSRGGSLETQYFGPGTRLLVL.

A few counts support this clone. The V and J genes are TRBV5-5 and TRBJ1-1, with D possibly being TRBD1 (6 bases). CDR1 SGHKS and CDR2 YYEKEE come from the germline V gene (reference sequence). The CDR3 consists of 15 residues. Between the trimmed V and J ends, which lost 4 bases and 4 bases, there was a span of 17 bases. CDR3 protein: CASSQTAGAITEAFF. CDR3 sequence (DNA): TGTGCCAGCAGCCAGACCGCGGGGGCGATCACTGAAGCTTTCTTT.

The chain joins TRBV21-1 to TRBJ2-7; the table's TRBD2 call for D was not verified on the DNA. TRBV21-1 is a listed pseudogene. The CDR3 sequence is 15 residues long. CDR3: CASSPRGGSSYEQYF. The CDR3 DNA follows: TGTGCCAGCAGCCCTCGTGGAGGAAGCTCCTACGAGCAGTACTTC.